This T cell receptor (beta chain) came from a study of blood T cell repertoires in COVID-19. Study details: COVID-19 samples from acute and convalescent phases originated in the United States, Italy and Spain. The cDNA or gDNA used as material had been derived from T cells, B-cell-depleted T cells, or PBMCs.

Data came from immunoSEQ multiplex PCR; TCRdb stores just in-frame clones and leaves some out. The table includes approximately 100,000 clones, around 85% detected once. The V gene end was trimmed by 8 bases and the J gene end by 3 bases; junction bases not matched to a gene: 22. Germline CDR1 SGHAT, CDR2 FQNNGV. The CDR3 loop spans 18 amino acids. The rearrangement joins TRBV11-2 to TRBJ2-7; 7 bases are shared with TRBD2. What was sequenced was peripheral blood. The clonotype comes from a human donor in a cohort sampled during active COVID-19. The CDR3 reads CASSRGVLSLRTNYEQYF. The CDR3 bases are TGTGCCAGCTCTCGGGGGGTATTATCGCTGCGGACCAACTACGAGCAGTACTTC.